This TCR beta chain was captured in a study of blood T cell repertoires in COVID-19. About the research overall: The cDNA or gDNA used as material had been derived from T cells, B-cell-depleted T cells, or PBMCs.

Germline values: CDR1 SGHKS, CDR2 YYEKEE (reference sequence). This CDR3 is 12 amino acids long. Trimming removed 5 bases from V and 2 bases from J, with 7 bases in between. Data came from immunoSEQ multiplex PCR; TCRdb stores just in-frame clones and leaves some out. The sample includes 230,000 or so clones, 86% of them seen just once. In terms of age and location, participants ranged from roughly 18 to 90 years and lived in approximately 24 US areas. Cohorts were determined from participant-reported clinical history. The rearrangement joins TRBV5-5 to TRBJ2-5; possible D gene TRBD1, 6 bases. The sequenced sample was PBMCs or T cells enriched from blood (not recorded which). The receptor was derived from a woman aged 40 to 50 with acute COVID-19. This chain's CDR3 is CASRRGQETQYF. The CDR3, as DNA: TGTGCCAGCAGAAGGGGGCAAGAGACCCAGTACTTC.